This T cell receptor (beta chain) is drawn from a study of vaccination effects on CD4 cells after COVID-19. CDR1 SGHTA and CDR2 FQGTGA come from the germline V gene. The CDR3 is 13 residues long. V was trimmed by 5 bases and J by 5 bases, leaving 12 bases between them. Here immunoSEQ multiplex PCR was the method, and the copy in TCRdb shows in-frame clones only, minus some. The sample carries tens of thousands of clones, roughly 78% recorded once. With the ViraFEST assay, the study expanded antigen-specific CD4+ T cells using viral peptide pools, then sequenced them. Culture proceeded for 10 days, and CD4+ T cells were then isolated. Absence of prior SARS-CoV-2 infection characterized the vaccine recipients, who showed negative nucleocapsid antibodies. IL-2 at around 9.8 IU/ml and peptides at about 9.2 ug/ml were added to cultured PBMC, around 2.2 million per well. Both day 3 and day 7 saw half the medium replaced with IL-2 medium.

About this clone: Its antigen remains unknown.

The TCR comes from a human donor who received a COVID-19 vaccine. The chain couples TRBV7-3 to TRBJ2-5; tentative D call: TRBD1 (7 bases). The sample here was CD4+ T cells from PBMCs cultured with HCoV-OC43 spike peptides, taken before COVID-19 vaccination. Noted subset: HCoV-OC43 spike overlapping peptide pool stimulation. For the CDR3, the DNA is TGTGCCAGCAGCATACAGGGGAGGGAGACCCAGTACTTC. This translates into CASSIQGRETQYF.